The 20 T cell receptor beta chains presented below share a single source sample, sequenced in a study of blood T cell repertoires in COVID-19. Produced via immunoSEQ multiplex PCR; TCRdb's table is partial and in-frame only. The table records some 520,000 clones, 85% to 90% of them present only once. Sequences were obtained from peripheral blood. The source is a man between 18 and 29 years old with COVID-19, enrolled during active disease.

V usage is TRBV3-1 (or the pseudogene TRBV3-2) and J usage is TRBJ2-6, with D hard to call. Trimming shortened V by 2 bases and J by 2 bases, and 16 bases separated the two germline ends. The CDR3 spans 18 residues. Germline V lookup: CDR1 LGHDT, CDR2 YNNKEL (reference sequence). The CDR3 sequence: CASSQRHFGGAGANVLTF. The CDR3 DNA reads TGTGCCAGCAGCCAACGCCACTTCGGCGGAGCTGGGGCCAACGTCCTGACTTTC.

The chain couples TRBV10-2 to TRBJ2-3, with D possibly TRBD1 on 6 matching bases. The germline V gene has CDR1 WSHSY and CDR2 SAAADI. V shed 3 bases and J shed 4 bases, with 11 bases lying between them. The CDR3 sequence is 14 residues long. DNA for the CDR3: TGCGCCAGCAGTGACCAGGGGCCCTCAGATACGCAGTATTTT. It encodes CASSDQGPSDTQYF.

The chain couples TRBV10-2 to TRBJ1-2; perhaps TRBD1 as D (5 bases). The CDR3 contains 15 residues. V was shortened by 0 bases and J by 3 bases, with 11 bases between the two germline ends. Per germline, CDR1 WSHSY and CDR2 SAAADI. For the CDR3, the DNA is TGCGCCAGCAGTGAGTCTGTAGGCAGGGACTATGGCTACACCTTC. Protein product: CASSESVGRDYGYTF.

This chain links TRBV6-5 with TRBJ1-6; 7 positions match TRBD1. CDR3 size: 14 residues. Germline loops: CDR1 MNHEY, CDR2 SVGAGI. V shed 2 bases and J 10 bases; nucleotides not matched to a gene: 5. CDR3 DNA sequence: TGTGCCAGCAGTTACCGACAGGGCCACTCACCCCTCCACTTT. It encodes CASSYRQGHSPLHF.

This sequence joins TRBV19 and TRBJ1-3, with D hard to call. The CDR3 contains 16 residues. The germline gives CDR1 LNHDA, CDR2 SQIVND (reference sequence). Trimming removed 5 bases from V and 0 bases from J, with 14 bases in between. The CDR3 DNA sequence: TGTGCCAGTAGTCAGCGGCAGATAGGCTCTGGAAACACCATATATTTT. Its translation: CASSQRQIGSGNTIYF.

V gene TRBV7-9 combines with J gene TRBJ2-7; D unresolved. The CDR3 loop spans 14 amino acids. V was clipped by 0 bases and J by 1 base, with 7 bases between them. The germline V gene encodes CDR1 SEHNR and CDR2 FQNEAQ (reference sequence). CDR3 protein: CASSLALQSYEQYF. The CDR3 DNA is TGTGCCAGCAGCTTAGCCTTACAGTCCTACGAGCAGTACTTC.

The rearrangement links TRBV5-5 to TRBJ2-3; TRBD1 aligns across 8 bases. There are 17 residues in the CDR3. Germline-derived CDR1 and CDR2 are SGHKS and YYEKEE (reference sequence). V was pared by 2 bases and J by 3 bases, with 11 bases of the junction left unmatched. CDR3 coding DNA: TGTGCCAGCAGCTTAGGCCCCGGACAGGGTGCGACAGATACGCAGTATTTT. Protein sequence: CASSLGPGQGATDTQYF.

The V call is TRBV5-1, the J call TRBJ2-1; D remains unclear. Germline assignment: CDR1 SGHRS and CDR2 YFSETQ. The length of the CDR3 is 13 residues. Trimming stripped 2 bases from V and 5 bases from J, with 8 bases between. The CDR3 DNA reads TGCGCCAGCAGCTTCCAGTTGGACAATGAGCAGTTCTTC. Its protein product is CASSFQLDNEQFF.

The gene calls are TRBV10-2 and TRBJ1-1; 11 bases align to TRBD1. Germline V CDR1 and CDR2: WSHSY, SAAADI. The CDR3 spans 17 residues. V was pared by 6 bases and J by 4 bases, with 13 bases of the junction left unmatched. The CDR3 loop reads CASRSPDRGRRGTEAFF. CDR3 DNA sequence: TGCGCCAGCAGAAGTCCGGACAGGGGGCGTAGGGGCACTGAAGCTTTCTTT.

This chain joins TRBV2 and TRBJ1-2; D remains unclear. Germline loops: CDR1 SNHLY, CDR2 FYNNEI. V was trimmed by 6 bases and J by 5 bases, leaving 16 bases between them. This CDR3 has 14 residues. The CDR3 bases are TGTGCCAGCAGATTGATGGAGAAAAGTTATGGCTACACCTTC. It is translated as CASRLMEKSYGYTF.

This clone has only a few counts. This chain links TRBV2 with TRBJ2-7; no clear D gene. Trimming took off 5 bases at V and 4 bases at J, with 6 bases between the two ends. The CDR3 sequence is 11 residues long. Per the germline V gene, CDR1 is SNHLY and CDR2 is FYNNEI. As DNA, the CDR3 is TGTGCCAGCAGTCTCACTTACGAGCAGTACTTC. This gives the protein CASSLTYEQYF.

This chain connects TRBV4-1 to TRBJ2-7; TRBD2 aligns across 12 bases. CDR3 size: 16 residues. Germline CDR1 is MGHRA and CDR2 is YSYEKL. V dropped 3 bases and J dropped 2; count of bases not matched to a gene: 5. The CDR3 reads CASSHPSGGAPYEQYF. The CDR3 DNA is TGCGCCAGCAGCCACCCTAGCGGGGGGGCCCCCTACGAGCAGTACTTC.

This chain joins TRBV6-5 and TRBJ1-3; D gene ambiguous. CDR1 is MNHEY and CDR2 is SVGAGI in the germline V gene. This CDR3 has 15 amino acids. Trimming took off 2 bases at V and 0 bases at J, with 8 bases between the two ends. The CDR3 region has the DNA TGTGCCAGCAGTTACCGCGGCCACTCTGGAAACACCATATATTTT. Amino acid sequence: CASSYRGHSGNTIYF.

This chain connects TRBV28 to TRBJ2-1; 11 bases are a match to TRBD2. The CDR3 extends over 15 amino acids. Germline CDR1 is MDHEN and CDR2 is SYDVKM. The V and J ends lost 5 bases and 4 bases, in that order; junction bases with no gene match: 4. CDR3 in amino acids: CASSPGLADYNEQFF. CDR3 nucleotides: TGTGCCAGCAGTCCGGGACTAGCGGATTACAATGAGCAGTTCTTC.

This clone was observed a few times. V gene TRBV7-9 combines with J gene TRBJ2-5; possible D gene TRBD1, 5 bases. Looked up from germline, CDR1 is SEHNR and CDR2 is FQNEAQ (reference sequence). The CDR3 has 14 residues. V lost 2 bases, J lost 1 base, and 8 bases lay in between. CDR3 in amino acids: CASSLLRGQETQYF. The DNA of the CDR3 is TGTGCCAGCAGCTTACTAAGGGGCCAAGAGACCCAGTACTTC.

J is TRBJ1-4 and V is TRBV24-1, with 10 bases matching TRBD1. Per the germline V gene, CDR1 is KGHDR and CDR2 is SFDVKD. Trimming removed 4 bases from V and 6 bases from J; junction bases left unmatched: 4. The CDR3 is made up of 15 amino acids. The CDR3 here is CATSEAGTGDEKLFF. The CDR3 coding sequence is TGTGCCACCAGTGAGGCCGGGACAGGGGATGAAAAACTGTTTTTT.

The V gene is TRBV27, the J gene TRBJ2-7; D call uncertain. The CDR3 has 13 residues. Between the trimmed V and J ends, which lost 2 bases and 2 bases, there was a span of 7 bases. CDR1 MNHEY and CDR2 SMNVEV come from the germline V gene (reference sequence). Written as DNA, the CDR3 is TGTGCCAGCAGTTTAACAGCAGCCTACGAGCAGTACTTC. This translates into CASSLTAAYEQYF.

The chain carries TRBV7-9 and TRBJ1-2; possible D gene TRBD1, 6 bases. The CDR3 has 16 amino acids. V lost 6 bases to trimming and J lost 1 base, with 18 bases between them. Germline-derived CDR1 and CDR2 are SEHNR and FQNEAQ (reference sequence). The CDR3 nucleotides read TGTGCCAGCAGGGATACAGGGCCTGTCGGTAACTATGGCTACACCTTC. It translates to CASRDTGPVGNYGYTF. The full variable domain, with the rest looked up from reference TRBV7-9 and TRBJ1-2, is DTGVSQNPRHKITKRGQNVTFRCDPISEHNRLYWYRQTLGQGPEFLTYFQNEAQLEKSRLLSDRFSAERPKGSFSTLEIQRTEQGDSAMYLCASRDTGPVGNYGYTFGSGTRLTVV.

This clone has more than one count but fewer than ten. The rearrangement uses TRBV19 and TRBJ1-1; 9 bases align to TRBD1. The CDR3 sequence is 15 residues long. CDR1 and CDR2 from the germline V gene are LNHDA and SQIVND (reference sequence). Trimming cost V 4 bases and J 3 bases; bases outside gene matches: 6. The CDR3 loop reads CASSTLQGAHTEAFF. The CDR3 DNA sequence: TGTGCCAGTAGTACACTACAGGGGGCTCACACTGAAGCTTTCTTT. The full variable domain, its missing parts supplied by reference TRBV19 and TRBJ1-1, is DGGITQSPKYLFRKEGQNVTLSCEQNLNHDAMYWYRQDPGQGLRLIYYSQIVNDFQKGDIAEGYSVSREKKESFPLTVTSAQKNPTAFYLCASSTLQGAHTEAFFGQGTRLTVV.

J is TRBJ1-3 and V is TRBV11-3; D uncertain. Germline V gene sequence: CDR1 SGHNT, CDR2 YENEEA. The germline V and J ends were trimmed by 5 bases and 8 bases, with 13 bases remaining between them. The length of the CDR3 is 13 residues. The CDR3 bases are TGTGCCAGCAGCCTAAAGGACTCCGACACCATATATTTT. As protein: CASSLKDSDTIYF.